A selection of T cell receptor beta chains follows, all from one sample in a study of T cell repertoires in cytomegalovirus infection. Their antigens are not known. TCRdb reprocessed the reads via MiXCR and lists one record per CDR3 protein. In the table there are hundreds of thousands of distinct CDR3 sequences, around 31% of which are singletons. The sample here was cultured PBMCs, taken from culture after CMV antigen stimulation. Receptors originate from a human donor in good health (CMV status not recorded). Some clones in this sample may be carry-over from other donors' samples. CDR3s include the opening cysteine and the closing phenylalanine or tryptophan. A D gene is named only where the DNA matches it firmly. Expanded clones get a size class; other rows say once, few or many, or leave the size out.

>NA|NA|TRBJ2-6|TRBV19|15
CASSITASGANVLTF
TGTGCCAGTAGTATTACGGCCTCTGGGGCCAACGTCCTGACTTTC
>few|TRBD1|TRBJ2-7|TRBV20-1|13
CSAGYGTGGEQYF
TGCAGTGCTGGATATGGGACAGGGGGAGAGCAGTACTTC
>NA|NA|TRBJ1-1|TRBV18|16
CASSPRVPTRGTEAFF
TGTGCCAGCTCACCACGTGTCCCTACCCGAGGCACTGAAGCTTTCTTT
>many|NA|TRBJ2-5|TRBV7-2|14
CASSLVWQEETQYF
TGTGCCAGCAGCTTAGTCTGGCAGGAGGAGACCCAGTACTTC
>NA|NA|TRBJ1-1|TRBV12-3/TRBV12-4|13
CASSSVRQPRPFF
TGTGCCAGCAGTTCTGTGAGACAACCGAGGCCTTTCTTT
>NA|NA|TRBJ2-6|TRBV5-4|15
CASSFKNSGANVLTF
TGTGCCAGCAGCTTTAAAAATTCTGGGGCCAACGTCCTGACTTTC
>NA|NA|TRBJ1-1|TRBV20-1|14
CSAGKTWVNTEAFF
TGCAGTGCTGGGAAGACATGGGTCAACACTGAAGCTTTCTTT
>NA|TRBD2|TRBJ2-7|TRBV15|16
CATSTGLAGGRDEQYF
TGTGCCACCAGCACGGGACTAGCGGGGGGCCGTGACGAGCAGTACTTC
>NA|TRBD2|TRBJ2-5|TRBV7-2|16
CASSLGASGRQETQYF
TGTGCCAGCAGCTTAGGAGCTAGCGGGAGGCAAGAGACCCAGTACTTC
>NA|NA|TRBJ2-7|TRBV7-2|15
CASSFTGAPFNEQYF
TGTGCCAGCAGCTTTACGGGGGCCCCATTTAACGAGCAGTACTTC
>few|NA|TRBJ1-6|TRBV12-3/TRBV12-4|11
CASSSDSPLHF
TGTGCCAGCAGTTCAGATTCACCCCTCCACTTT
>many|NA|TRBJ1-3|TRBV7-6|13
CASSYDSRGTIYF
TGTGCCAGCAGCTACGATAGCCGGGGCACCATATATTTT
>NA|NA|TRBJ1-1|TRBV12-3/TRBV12-4|13
CASSFLEATEAFF
TGTGCCAGCAGTTTTTTGGAGGCCACTGAAGCTTTCTTT
>few|NA|TRBJ1-2|TRBV6-6|17
CASSYSSGGWAGAGYTF
TGTGCCAGCAGTTACTCGAGTGGGGGGTGGGCAGGTGCTGGCTACACCTTC
>NA|NA|TRBJ1-5|TRBV7-9|16
CASSLGQGGSNQPQHF
TGTGCCAGCAGCTTAGGGCAGGGAGGAAGCAATCAGCCCCAGCATTTT
>NA|TRBD2|TRBJ2-5|TRBV5-1|18
CASSLAPTSGGMLETQYF
TGCGCCAGCAGCTTGGCCCCCACTAGCGGGGGGATGTTAGAGACCCAGTACTTC
>NA|TRBD2|TRBJ2-3|TRBV20-1|16
CSARPLLAGVSDTQYF
TGCAGTGCCAGACCGTTACTAGCGGGGGTTTCAGATACGCAGTATTTT
>many|TRBD2|TRBJ2-5|TRBV7-2|14
CASSPTGAGGGQYF
TGTGCCAGCAGCCCAACAGGAGCGGGAGGGGGCCAGTACTTC
>NA|NA|TRBJ2-7|TRBV6-2/TRBV6-3|14
CASSYSGNTYEQYF
TGTGCCAGCAGTTACTCCGGGAACACCTACGAGCAGTACTTC
>NA|NA|TRBJ2-3|TRBV7-2|13
CASSPGGPNTQYF
TGTGCCAGCAGCCCCGGGGGGCCCAATACGCAGTATTTT
>few|NA|TRBJ1-1|TRBV7-2|12
CASSRGHLEAFF
TGTGCCAGCAGCCGCGGACACCTTGAAGCTTTCTTT
>NA|NA|TRBJ2-5|TRBV7-4|13
CASSDVVRETQYF
TGTGCCAGCAGTGACGTAGTTAGGGAGACCCAGTACTTC
>NA|NA|TRBJ1-1|TRBV5-1|14
CASSIDSTNTEAFF
TGCGCCAGCAGCATTGACAGCACCAACACTGAAGCTTTCTTT
>many|NA|TRBJ2-6|TRBV12-3/TRBV12-4|15
CASSRGRAGANVLTF
TGTGCCAGCAGTCGAGGACGCGCTGGGGCCAACGTCCTGACTTTC
>NA|NA|TRBJ2-5|TRBV10-3|12
CAIGDNQETQYF
TGTGCCATCGGAGATAACCAAGAGACCCAGTACTTC
>NA|NA|TRBJ2-3|TRBV27|16
CASSSVYQGRTDTQYF
TGTGCCAGCAGTTCCGTCTACCAGGGGAGGACAGATACGCAGTATTTT
>NA|NA|TRBJ1-6|TRBV20-1|13
CSASLGGNSPLHF
TGCAGTGCTAGTTTGGGGGGAAATTCACCCCTCCACTTT
>few|TRBD2|TRBJ2-7|TRBV27|16
CASSFSRGDQTYEQYF
TGTGCCAGCAGTTTTTCCCGGGGGGACCAAACCTACGAGCAGTACTTC
>NA|TRBD1|TRBJ2-7|TRBV29-1|13
CSVDWTGGYEQYF
TGCAGCGTTGATTGGACAGGAGGCTACGAGCAGTACTTC
>few|TRBD1|TRBJ1-5|TRBV2|14
CASSADRGYQPQHF
TGTGCCAGCAGTGCCGACAGGGGATATCAGCCCCAGCATTTT
>many|NA|TRBJ2-3|TRBV7-2|14
CASSLGSQTPPQYF
TGTGCCAGCAGCTTAGGATCTCAGACCCCTCCGCAGTATTTT
>NA|TRBD1|TRBJ2-4|TRBV12-3/TRBV12-4|18
CASSLGQGAINFGNIQYF
TGTGCCAGCAGTTTGGGACAGGGGGCGATTAATTTCGGAAACATTCAGTACTTC
>few|NA|TRBJ1-2|TRBV24-1|13
CATSDPPGYGYTF
TGTGCCACCAGTGACCCGCCGGGCTATGGCTACACCTTC
>NA|TRBD1|TRBJ2-1|TRBV7-6|14
CASSLSGTVSEQFF
TGTGCCAGCAGCTTGTCCGGGACAGTTAGTGAGCAGTTCTTC
>few|NA|TRBJ1-1|TRBV6-8|13
CASRNRDDPRAFF
TGTGCCAGCAGAAACCGGGACGATCCTAGAGCTTTCTTT
>few|NA|TRBJ2-1|TRBV12-3/TRBV12-4|12
CASSFGEDEQFF
TGTGCCAGCAGTTTTGGGGAGGATGAGCAGTTCTTC
>NA|TRBD1|TRBJ2-5|TRBV9|13
CASSRRGRETQYF
TGTGCCAGCAGCCGCAGGGGGCGGGAGACCCAGTACTTC
>NA|NA|TRBJ2-4|TRBV7-1|13
CASSPGVENIQYF
TGTGCCAGCAGCCCGGGGGTCGAAAACATTCAGTACTTC
>few|TRBD2|TRBJ2-1|TRBV12-3/TRBV12-4|17
CASSSRGAGGSYNEQFF
TGTGCCAGCAGTTCCCGGGGGGCGGGAGGATCCTACAATGAGCAGTTCTTC
>NA|NA|TRBJ1-4|TRBV29-1|14
CSVEDPVGREKLFF
TGCAGCGTTGAAGATCCGGTAGGGCGGGAAAAACTGTTTTTT
>few|NA|TRBJ1-2|TRBV20-1|15
CSARPPGHVNYGYTF
TGCAGTGCTAGACCCCCCGGCCACGTAAACTATGGCTACACCTTC
>NA|NA|TRBJ1-1|TRBV4-1|16
CASSAPRGELNTEAFF
TGCGCCAGCAGCGCCCCGAGGGGCGAACTGAACACTGAAGCTTTCTTT
>NA|TRBD1|TRBJ2-1|TRBV24-1|12
CATSDPDRAWFF
TGTGCCACCAGTGACCCGGACAGGGCTTGGTTCTTC
>few|TRBD1|TRBJ1-6|TRBV4-1|16
CASSQEGQGGSSPLHF
TGTGCCAGCAGCCAAGAGGGACAGGGGGGGAGTTCACCCCTCCACTTT
>many|TRBD1|TRBJ2-1|TRBV7-2|15
CASRDGTGWEDEQFF
TGTGCCAGCAGGGACGGGACAGGGTGGGAGGATGAGCAGTTCTTC
>few|NA|TRBJ2-5|TRBV7-9|12
CASSFAEETQYF
TGTGCCAGCAGCTTTGCGGAAGAGACCCAGTACTTC